This TCR beta chain stems from a study of blood T cells in healthy people across ages. The use of a sample-barcoded 5' primer and a J-beta primer mix characterized a second PCR of about 6 to 11 cycles. Every cDNA molecule bore a tag from a template-switch adaptor containing 12 random nucleotides. TCRdb ran MiXCR on the 5' RACE reads and lists one entry per CDR3 protein. The sample has around 620,000 distinct CDR3 sequences; 25% to 30% are singletons. CDR3 length: 15 residues. The germline V gene encodes CDR1 SGDLS and CDR2 YYNGEE. This clonotype was observed a handful of times. The chain couples TRBV9 to TRBJ2-5; 8 nucleotides agree with TRBD1. The J call may be in error: the DNA end matches TRBJ2-1 better. This clonotype originated in a woman aged 70-85 years in good health. Specimen: blood. CDR3 amino acids: CASSASDRGHNEQFF. In nucleotides, the CDR3 is TGTGCCAGCAGCGCCTCCGACAGGGGCCACAATGAGCAGTTCTTC.